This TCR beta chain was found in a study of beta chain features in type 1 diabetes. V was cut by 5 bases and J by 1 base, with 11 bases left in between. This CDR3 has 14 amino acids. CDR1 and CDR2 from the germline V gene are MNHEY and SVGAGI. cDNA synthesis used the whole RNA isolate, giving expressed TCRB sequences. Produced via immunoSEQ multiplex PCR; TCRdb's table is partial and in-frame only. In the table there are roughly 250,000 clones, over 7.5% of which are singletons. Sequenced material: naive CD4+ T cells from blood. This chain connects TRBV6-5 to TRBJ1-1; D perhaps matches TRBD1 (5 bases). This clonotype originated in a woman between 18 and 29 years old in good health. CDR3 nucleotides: TGTGCCAGCAGTGAAGGAAGGGGGAACACTGAAGCTTTCTTT. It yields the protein CASSEGRGNTEAFF.